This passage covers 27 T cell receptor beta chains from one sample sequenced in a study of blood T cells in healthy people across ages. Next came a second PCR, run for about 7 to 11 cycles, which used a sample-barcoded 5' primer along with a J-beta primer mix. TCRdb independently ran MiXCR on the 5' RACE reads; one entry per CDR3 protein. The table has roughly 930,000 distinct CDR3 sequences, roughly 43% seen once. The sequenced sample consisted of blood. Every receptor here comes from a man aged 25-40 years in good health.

In nucleotides, the CDR3 is TGTGCCAGCAGTTTCATGTTTCCTAACACTGAAGCTTTCTTT. Translation: CASSFMFPNTEAFF. V and J are TRBV6-5 and TRBJ1-1; D not certain. CDR3 length equals 14 residues. V was pared by 4 bases and J by 2 bases, with 11 bases between. Germline V gene sequence: CDR1 MNHEY, CDR2 SVGAGI.

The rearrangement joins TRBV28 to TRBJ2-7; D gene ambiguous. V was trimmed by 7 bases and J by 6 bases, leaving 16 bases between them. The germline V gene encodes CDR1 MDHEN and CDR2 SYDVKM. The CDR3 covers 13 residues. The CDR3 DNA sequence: TGTGCCAGCAACCCTTCAGGTTCGCCCGAGCAGTACTTC. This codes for CASNPSGSPEQYF.

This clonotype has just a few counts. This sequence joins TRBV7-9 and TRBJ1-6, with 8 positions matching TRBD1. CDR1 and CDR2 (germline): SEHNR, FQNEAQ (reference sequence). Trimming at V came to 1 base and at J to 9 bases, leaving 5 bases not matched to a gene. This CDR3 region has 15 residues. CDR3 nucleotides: TGTGCCAGCAGCTTAGAAGCAGGGGGCGGTTCACCCCTCCACTTT. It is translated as CASSLEAGGGSPLHF. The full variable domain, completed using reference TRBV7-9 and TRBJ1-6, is DTGVSQNPRHKITKRGQNVTFRCDPISEHNRLYWYRQTLGQGPEFLTYFQNEAQLEKSRLLSDRFSAERPKGSFSTLEIQRTEQGDSAMYLCASSLEAGGGSPLHFGNGTRLTVT.

The CDR3 reads CASSPERDSYNSPLHF. The CDR3 bases are TGCGCCAGCAGCCCGGAACGGGACAGCTATAATTCACCCCTCCACTTT. This chain connects TRBV5-1 to TRBJ1-6, with TRBD1 identical over 7 bases. V shed 4 bases and J 3 bases; nucleotides not matched to a gene: 7. The CDR3 has 16 residues. CDR1 and CDR2 (germline): SGHRS, YFSETQ.

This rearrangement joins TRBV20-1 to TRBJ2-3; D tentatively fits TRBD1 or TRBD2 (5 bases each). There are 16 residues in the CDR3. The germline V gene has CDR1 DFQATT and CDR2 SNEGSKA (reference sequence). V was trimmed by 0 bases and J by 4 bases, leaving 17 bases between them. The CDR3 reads CSARDHNGDAADTQYF. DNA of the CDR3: TGCAGTGCTAGAGATCACAACGGGGACGCGGCAGATACGCAGTATTTT.

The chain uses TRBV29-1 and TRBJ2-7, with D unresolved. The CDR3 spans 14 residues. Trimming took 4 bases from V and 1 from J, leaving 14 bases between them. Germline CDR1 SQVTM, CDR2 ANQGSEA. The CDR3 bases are TGCAGCGTTGCTCTTTCCGACATTTCCTACGAGCAGTACTTC. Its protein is CSVALSDISYEQYF.

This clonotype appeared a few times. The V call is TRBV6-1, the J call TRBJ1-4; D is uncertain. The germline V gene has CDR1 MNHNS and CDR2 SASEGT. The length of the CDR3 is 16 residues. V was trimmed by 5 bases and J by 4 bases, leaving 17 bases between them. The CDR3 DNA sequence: TGTGCCAGCAGTTTAAGGACCGCCCCGGGTAATGAAAAACTGTTTTTT. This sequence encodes CASSLRTAPGNEKLFF.

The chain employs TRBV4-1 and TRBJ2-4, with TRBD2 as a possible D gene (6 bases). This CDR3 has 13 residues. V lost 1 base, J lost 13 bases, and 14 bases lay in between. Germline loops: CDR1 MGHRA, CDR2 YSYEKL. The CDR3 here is CASSQGRGKEQYF. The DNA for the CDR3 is TGCGCCAGCAGCCAAGGTCGGGGGAAAGAGCAGTACTTC.

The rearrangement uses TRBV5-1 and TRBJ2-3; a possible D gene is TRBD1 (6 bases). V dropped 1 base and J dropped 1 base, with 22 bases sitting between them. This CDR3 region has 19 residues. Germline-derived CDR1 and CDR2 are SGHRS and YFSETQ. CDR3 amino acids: CASSLSNFQGIRGTDTQYF. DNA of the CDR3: TGCGCCAGCAGCTTGAGTAACTTCCAGGGGATCCGAGGCACAGATACGCAGTATTTT.

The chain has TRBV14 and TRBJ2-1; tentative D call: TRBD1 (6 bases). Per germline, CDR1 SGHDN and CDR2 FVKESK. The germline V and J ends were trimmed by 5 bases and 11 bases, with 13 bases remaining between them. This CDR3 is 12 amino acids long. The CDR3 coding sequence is TGTGCCAGCAGCTCCGACAGGATCAAGCAGTTCTTC. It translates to CASSSDRIKQFF.

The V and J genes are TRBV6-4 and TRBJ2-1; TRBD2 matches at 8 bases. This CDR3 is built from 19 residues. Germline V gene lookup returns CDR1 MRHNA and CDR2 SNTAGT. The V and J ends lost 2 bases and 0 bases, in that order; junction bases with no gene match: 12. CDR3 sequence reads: CASSDTPGGGISSYNEQFF. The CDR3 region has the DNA TGTGCCAGCAGTGACACGCCTGGCGGGGGGATAAGCTCCTACAATGAGCAGTTCTTC.

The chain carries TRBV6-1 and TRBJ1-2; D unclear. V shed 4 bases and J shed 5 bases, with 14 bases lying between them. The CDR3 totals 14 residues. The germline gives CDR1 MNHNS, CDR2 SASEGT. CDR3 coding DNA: TGTGCCAGCAGTGTAATGGGCCCGGGATATGGCTACACCTTC. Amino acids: CASSVMGPGYGYTF.

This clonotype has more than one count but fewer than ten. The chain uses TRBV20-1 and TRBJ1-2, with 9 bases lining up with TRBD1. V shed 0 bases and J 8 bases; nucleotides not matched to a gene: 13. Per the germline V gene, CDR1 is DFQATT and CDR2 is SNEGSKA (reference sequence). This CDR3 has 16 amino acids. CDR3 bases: TGCAGTGCTAGAGACGCGGGGGCACAGGGGGCTCGAGGCTACACCTTC. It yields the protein CSARDAGAQGARGYTF.

DNA of the CDR3: TGTGCCAGCAGTTACTCTGGAAACAGGGATCCCGGGGAGCTGTTTTTT. This sequence encodes CASSYSGNRDPGELFF. The chain carries TRBV6-2 or TRBV6-3 and TRBJ2-2; D may be TRBD1 (6 bases). The CDR3 runs 16 residues. V lost 0 bases, J lost 6 bases, and 14 bases lay in between. CDR1 and CDR2 (germline): MNHEY, SVGEGT.

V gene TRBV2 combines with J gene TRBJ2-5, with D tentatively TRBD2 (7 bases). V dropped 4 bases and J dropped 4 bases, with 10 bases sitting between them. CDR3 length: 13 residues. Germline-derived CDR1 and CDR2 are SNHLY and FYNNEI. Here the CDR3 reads CASSVGGLETQYF. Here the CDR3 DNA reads TGTGCCAGCAGTGTCGGGGGGCTAGAGACCCAGTACTTC.

Written as DNA, the CDR3 is TGTGCCAGCAGCCAAGTGGTCCGCGAAAAACTGTTTTTT. Translating it yields CASSQVVREKLFF. This chain joins TRBV14 and TRBJ1-4; D uncertain. The CDR3 consists of 13 residues. Trimming stripped 1 base from V and 8 bases from J, with 8 bases between. CDR1 is SGHDN and CDR2 is FVKESK in the germline V gene. The complete variable domain, with remaining parts taken from reference TRBV14 and TRBJ1-4, reads EAGVTQFPSHSVIEKGQTVTLRCDPISGHDNLYWYRRVMGKEIKFLLHFVKESKQDESGMPNNRFLAERTGGTYSTLKVQPAELEDSGVYFCASSQVVREKLFFGSGTQLSVL.

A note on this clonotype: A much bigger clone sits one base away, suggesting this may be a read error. DNA of the CDR3: TGTGCCGGCAGCTCCTCTTGGAACACTGAAGCTTTCTTT. Translating gives CAGSSSWNTEAFF. The chain couples TRBV7-3 to TRBJ1-1; D gene ambiguous. This CDR3 is 13 amino acids long. Germline CDR1 is SGHTA and CDR2 is FQGTGA.

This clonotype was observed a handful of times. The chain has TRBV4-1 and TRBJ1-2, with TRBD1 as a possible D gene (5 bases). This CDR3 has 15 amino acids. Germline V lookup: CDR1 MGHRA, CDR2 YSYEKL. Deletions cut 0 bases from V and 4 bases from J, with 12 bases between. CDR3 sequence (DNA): TGCGCCAGCAGCCAAGAATTCGGGACCCCCTATGGCTACACCTTC. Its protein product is CASSQEFGTPYGYTF.

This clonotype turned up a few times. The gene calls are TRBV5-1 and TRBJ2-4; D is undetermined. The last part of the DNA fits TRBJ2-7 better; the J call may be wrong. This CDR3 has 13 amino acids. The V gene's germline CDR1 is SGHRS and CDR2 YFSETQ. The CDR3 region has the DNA TGCGCCAGCAGCTTGTACACAATCTACGAGCAGTACTTC. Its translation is CASSLYTIYEQYF.

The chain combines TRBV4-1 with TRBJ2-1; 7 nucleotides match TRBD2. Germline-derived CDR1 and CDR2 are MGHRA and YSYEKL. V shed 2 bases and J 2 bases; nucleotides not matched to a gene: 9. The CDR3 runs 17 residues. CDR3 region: CASSQMGTGTTYNEQFF. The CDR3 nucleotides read TGCGCCAGCAGCCAAATGGGGACCGGGACTACCTACAATGAGCAGTTCTTC.

CDR3 in amino acids: CASSGTPYEQYF. The CDR3 nucleotides read TGTGCCAGCAGTGGGACACCCTACGAGCAGTACTTC. The rearrangement uses TRBV2 and TRBJ2-7; D possibly corresponds to TRBD1 (5 bases). V dropped 4 bases and J dropped 2 bases, with 6 bases sitting between them. The CDR3 length is 12 residues. Looked up from germline, CDR1 is SNHLY and CDR2 is FYNNEI.

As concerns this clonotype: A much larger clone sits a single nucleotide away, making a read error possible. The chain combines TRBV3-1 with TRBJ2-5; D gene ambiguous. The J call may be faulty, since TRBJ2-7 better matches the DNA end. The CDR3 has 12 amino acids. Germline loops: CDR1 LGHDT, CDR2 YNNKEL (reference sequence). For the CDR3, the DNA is TGTGCCAGCAGCCAAACTTACTACGAGCAGTACTTC. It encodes CASSQTYYEQYF.

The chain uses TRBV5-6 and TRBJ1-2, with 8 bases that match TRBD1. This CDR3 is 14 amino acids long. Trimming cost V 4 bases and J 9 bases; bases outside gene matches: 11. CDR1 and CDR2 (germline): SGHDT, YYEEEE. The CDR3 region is CASSAGTGGHSYTF. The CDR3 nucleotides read TGTGCCAGCAGCGCTGGGACAGGAGGCCATAGCTACACCTTC.

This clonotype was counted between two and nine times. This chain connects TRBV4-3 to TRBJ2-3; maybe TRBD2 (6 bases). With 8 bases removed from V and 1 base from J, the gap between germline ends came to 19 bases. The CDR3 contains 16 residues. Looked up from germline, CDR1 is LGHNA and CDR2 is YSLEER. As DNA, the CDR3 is TGCGCCAGCTCGCCCTCCTCTTCGGGGGGCACAGATACGCAGTATTTT. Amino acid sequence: CASSPSSSGGTDTQYF.

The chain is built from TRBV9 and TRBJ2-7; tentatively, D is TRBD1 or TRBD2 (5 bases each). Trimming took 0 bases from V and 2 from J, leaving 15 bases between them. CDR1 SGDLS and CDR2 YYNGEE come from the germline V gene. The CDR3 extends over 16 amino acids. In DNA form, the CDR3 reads TGTGCCAGCAGCGTAGACGCAGGGAGCTCGGCCTACGAGCAGTACTTC. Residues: CASSVDAGSSAYEQYF.

The DNA of the CDR3 is TGCGCCAGCAGCTTGGACGGACCCGGCAGGAGTGGCTACACCTTC. This codes for CASSLDGPGRSGYTF. The chain links TRBV5-1 to TRBJ1-2; the D is unclear. CDR3 length: 15 residues. V gave up 0 bases and J gave up 7 bases, with 16 bases separating them. Germline CDR1 and CDR2: SGHRS and YFSETQ.

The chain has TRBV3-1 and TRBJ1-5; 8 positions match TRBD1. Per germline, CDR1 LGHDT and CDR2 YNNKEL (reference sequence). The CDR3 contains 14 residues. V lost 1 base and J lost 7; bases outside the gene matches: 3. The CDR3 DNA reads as TGTGCCAGCAGCCAAGGGACAGGGTCACAGCCCCAGCATTTT. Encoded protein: CASSQGTGSQPQHF.